The 28 T cell receptor beta chains given below trace back to one sample, sequenced in a study of blood T cell repertoires in COVID-19. Clones were read by immunoSEQ multiplex PCR, and TCRdb kept only the in-frame ones, dropping some. The sample contains about 140,000 clones, roughly 80% of which appear only once. Sequencing used PBMCs or T cells enriched from blood (not recorded which). The receptors derive from a woman in her late teens or twenties who had been exposed to COVID-19.

The chain uses TRBV21-1 and TRBJ1-6; the table's D call TRBD1 went unverified against the DNA. TRBV21-1 is a recognized pseudogene. The CDR3 contains 17 residues. The CDR3 bases are TGTGCCAGCAGCATCCCCAGGGACAGGAGCGGTAATTCACCCCTCCACTTT. This codes for CASSIPRDRSGNSPLHF.

Details on this clone: A clone one base away is much larger, so this may be a read error. Other DNA sequences within the sample encode an identical CDR3. CDR3 sequence: CASSEQGNTEAFF. The CDR3 DNA is TGTGCCAGCAGTGAACAGGGGAACACTGAAGCTTTCTTT. The rearrangement uses TRBV6-4 and TRBJ1-1, with D possibly TRBD1 on 6 matching bases. Germline V CDR1 and CDR2: MRHNA, SNTAGT. Trimming removed 3 bases at V and 1 base at J, with 6 bases between. The CDR3 has 13 residues.

The chain recombines TRBV19 with TRBJ1-4; 8 bases match TRBD1. Germline V lookup: CDR1 LNHDA, CDR2 SQIVND (reference sequence). V lost 5 bases and J lost 2; bases outside the gene matches: 7. The CDR3 has 16 residues. CDR3 sequence reads: CASSAYWTGTNEKLFF. CDR3 nucleotide sequence: TGTGCCAGTAGTGCCTACTGGACAGGGACTAATGAAAAACTGTTTTTT. Full variable domain (outside the CDR3, taken from reference TRBV19 and TRBJ1-4): DGGITQSPKYLFRKEGQNVTLSCEQNLNHDAMYWYRQDPGQGLRLIYYSQIVNDFQKGDIAEGYSVSREKKESFPLTVTSAQKNPTAFYLCASSAYWTGTNEKLFFGSGTQLSVL.

The V and J genes are TRBV12-2 and TRBJ1-5; the table's D call TRBD1 went unverified against the DNA. TRBV12-2 is recorded as a pseudogene. CDR3 length: 18 amino acids. CDR3 DNA: TGTGCAAGTCGCTCGGGACAGGGTTCCCGTTATAGCAATCAGCCCCAGCATTTT. It encodes CASRSGQGSRYSNQPQHF.

This clone was found once. The CDR3 protein is CASRWRVGDTQYF. DNA for the CDR3: TGCGCCAGCAGATGGAGGGTAGGAGATACGCAGTATTTT. The chain uses TRBV5-1 and TRBJ2-3; D may be TRBD2 (6 bases). V was shortened by 5 bases and J by 5 bases, with 12 bases between the two germline ends. The CDR3 contains 13 residues. Germline values: CDR1 SGHRS, CDR2 YFSETQ.

The chain has TRBV28 and TRBJ1-1; 11 nucleotides agree with TRBD1. J was trimmed by 11 bases and V by 8 bases; bases with no gene match: 13. From germline, CDR1 is MDHEN and CDR2 SYDVKM. This CDR3 has 14 amino acids. The CDR3 sequence: CASLRDRGALLAFF. The CDR3, as DNA: TGTGCCAGCTTGAGGGACAGGGGGGCCCTGTTGGCTTTCTTT.

V and J are TRBV5-1 and TRBJ1-1; no firm D call. The V end was cut by 0 bases, the J end by 0 bases, with 9 bases between. The CDR3 sequence is 15 residues long. CDR1 is SGHRS, CDR2 YFSETQ, per germline. CDR3 DNA sequence: TGCGCCAGCAGCTTGGTTACAGACATGAACACTGAAGCTTTCTTT. Translation: CASSLVTDMNTEAFF.

Written as DNA, the CDR3 is TGTGCCAGTAGTATGGGACAGAATAGCAATCAGCCCCAGCATTTT. It translates to CASSMGQNSNQPQHF. This rearrangement joins TRBV19 to TRBJ1-5; 7 positions agree with TRBD1. Unmatched junction bases numbered 2, after V lost 3 bases and J lost 0 bases. Germline loops: CDR1 LNHDA, CDR2 SQIVND (reference sequence). CDR3 size: 15 residues.

The V and J genes are TRBV28 and TRBJ1-1; D is unclear. Germline values: CDR1 MDHEN, CDR2 SYDVKM. The CDR3 has 13 amino acids. V gave up 3 bases and J gave up 7 bases, with 12 bases separating them. The CDR3 reads CASSFNGGIEAFF. In DNA form, the CDR3 reads TGTGCCAGCAGTTTCAATGGCGGAATTGAAGCTTTCTTT. The full variable domain, with the rest looked up from reference TRBV28 and TRBJ1-1, is DVKVTQSSRYLVKRTGEKVFLECVQDMDHENMFWYRQDPGLGLRLIYFSYDVKMKEKGDIPEGYSVSREKKERFSLILESASTNQTSMYLCASSFNGGIEAFFGQGTRLTVV.

The rearrangement links TRBV18 to TRBJ1-6, with D uncertain. The CDR3 extends over 15 amino acids. Germline CDR1 KGHSH, CDR2 LQKENI. The V gene lost 2 bases and the J gene lost 5 bases, with 10 bases spanning the gap. The CDR3 region is CASSPSGPNNSPLHF. DNA of the CDR3: TGTGCCAGCTCACCATCTGGGCCTAATAATTCACCCCTCCACTTT.

V usage is TRBV6-5 and J usage is TRBJ1-5, with D perhaps matching TRBD1 (6 bases). Germline V gene lookup returns CDR1 MNHEY and CDR2 SVGAGI. The CDR3 contains 13 residues. The germline V and J ends were trimmed by 4 bases and 5 bases, with 9 bases remaining between them. CDR3 nucleotide sequence: TGTGCCAGCAGTTGGACAGAAGATCAGCCCCAGCATTTT. Translation: CASSWTEDQPQHF.

V is TRBV4-2 and J is TRBJ2-4, with D perhaps TRBD2 (5 bases). Looked up from germline, CDR1 is LGHNA and CDR2 is YNFKEQ. V was pared by 0 bases and J by 1 base, with 7 bases between. This CDR3 is 15 amino acids long. The CDR3 DNA reads as TGTGCCAGCAGCCAAGAGGAGGCGGCCAAAAACATTCAGTACTTC. The encoded protein is CASSQEEAAKNIQYF.

V and J are TRBV19 and TRBJ1-2, with 9 bases matching TRBD1. The V gene's germline CDR1 is LNHDA and CDR2 SQIVND (reference sequence). The junction had 11 bases not matched to a gene; V was cut back by 4 bases and J by 5 bases. The CDR3 runs to 16 residues. The chain's CDR3 is CASSSGGQGTWYGYTF. In DNA form, the CDR3 reads TGTGCCAGTAGTAGTGGCGGACAGGGGACATGGTATGGCTACACCTTC.

V usage is TRBV2 and J usage is TRBJ2-7, with 9 bases lining up with TRBD2. V lost 4 bases, J lost 3 bases, and 1 base stayed unmatched. This CDR3 is 13 amino acids long. Looked up from germline, CDR1 is SNHLY and CDR2 is FYNNEI. The CDR3 DNA follows: TGTGCCAGCAGTGCGCGGGAGGGCTACGAGCAGTACTTC. Protein: CASSAREGYEQYF.

The chain is built from TRBV7-8 and TRBJ2-7; the match to TRBD2 covers 10 bases. From germline, CDR1 is SGHVS and CDR2 FQNEAQ. CDR3 length: 14 residues. Trimming removed 4 bases from V and 1 base from J; junction bases left unmatched: 1. CDR3 protein: CASSSSGRSYEQYF. The CDR3 region has the DNA TGTGCCAGCAGCTCTAGCGGGAGATCCTACGAGCAGTACTTC.

The rearrangement uses TRBV5-1 and TRBJ1-2; D is possibly TRBD1 (5 bases). The germline CDR1 and CDR2 sequences are SGHRS and YFSETQ. V was trimmed by 2 bases and J by 8 bases, leaving 22 bases between them. This CDR3 comprises 16 residues. The CDR3, as DNA: TGCGCCAGCAGCTTATTTGGAGGGGAGGCCCTGGACGGCTACACCTTC. Protein product: CASSLFGGEALDGYTF. Based on the CDR3 plus reference TRBV5-1 and TRBJ1-2, the full variable domain is KAGVTQTPRYLIKTRGQQVTLSCSPISGHRSVSWYQQTPGQGLQFLFEYFSETQRNKGNFPGRFSGRQFSNSRSEMNVSTLELGDSALYLCASSLFGGEALDGYTFGSGTRLTVV.

The chain has TRBV18 and TRBJ2-1, with a weak D call TRBD1 (5 bases). CDR1 KGHSH and CDR2 LQKENI come from the germline V gene. V was cut by 0 bases and J by 5 bases, with 8 bases left in between. The CDR3 runs 14 residues. CDR3 nucleotides: TGTGCCAGCTCACCACCGATAGGGGACAATGAGCAGTTCTTC. This gives the protein CASSPPIGDNEQFF.

V usage is TRBV3-1 (or the pseudogene TRBV3-2) and J usage is TRBJ1-6, with D unclear. Germline values: CDR1 LGHDT, CDR2 YNNKEL (reference sequence). CDR3 length: 13 amino acids. V was cut by 4 bases and J by 8 bases, with 9 bases left in between. The CDR3 coding sequence is TGTGCCAGCAGCCGCCAGACTGATTCACCCCTCCACTTT. This sequence encodes CASSRQTDSPLHF.

The chain carries TRBV6-5 and TRBJ2-7; 8 positions agree with TRBD1. V dropped 8 bases and J dropped 0; count of bases not matched to a gene: 9. CDR1 and CDR2 from the germline V gene are MNHEY and SVGAGI. The length of the CDR3 is 15 residues. The DNA of the CDR3 is TGTGCCAGCTCGACCGAGACAGGGGACTCCTACGAGCAGTACTTC. This codes for CASSTETGDSYEQYF.

V gene TRBV6-2 or TRBV6-3 combines with J gene TRBJ2-7; TRBD2 matches at 11 bases. The CDR3 spans 16 residues. The germline V gene encodes CDR1 MNHEY and CDR2 SVGEGT. With 2 bases clipped from V and 5 bases from J, the junction kept 8 bases outside the gene matches. CDR3 in amino acids: CASSYPRLAGCDEQYF. The CDR3 DNA reads as TGTGCCAGCAGTTACCCCCGACTAGCGGGATGCGACGAGCAGTACTTC.

This clone was detected once. The chain couples TRBV7-6 to TRBJ2-1, with 10 bases identical to TRBD2. CDR3 length: 16 residues. Germline V gene sequence: CDR1 SGHVS, CDR2 FNYEAQ. J lost 8 bases, V lost 1 base, and 8 bases had no gene match. Here the CDR3 reads CASSLDVTSGIDEQFF. In DNA form, the CDR3 reads TGTGCCAGCAGCTTAGACGTAACTAGCGGGATTGATGAGCAGTTCTTC.

The chain employs TRBV7-9 and TRBJ2-7, with TRBD2 as a possible D gene (5 bases). Looked up from germline, CDR1 is SEHNR and CDR2 is FQNEAQ (reference sequence). V lost 2 bases and J 2 bases, leaving 10 bases between the germline ends. The CDR3 length is 14 residues. The CDR3 protein is CASSLLDFTYEQYF. Written as DNA, the CDR3 is TGTGCCAGCAGCTTACTGGACTTCACCTACGAGCAGTACTTC.

This clone was detected only a few times. V gene TRBV9 combines with J gene TRBJ1-5; 7 nucleotides match TRBD1. This CDR3 spans 14 amino acids. Germline V lookup: CDR1 SGDLS, CDR2 YYNGEE. Trimming at V came to 4 bases and at J to 2 bases, leaving 3 bases not matched to a gene. The CDR3 DNA sequence: TGTGCCAGCAGCCTCACAGGGGGCAATCAGCCCCAGCATTTT. Amino acids: CASSLTGGNQPQHF. Complete variable domain (other parts from reference TRBV9 and TRBJ1-5): DSGVTQTPKHLITATGQRVTLRCSPRSGDLSVYWYQQSLDQGLQFLIQYYNGEERAKGNILERFSAQQFPDLHSELNLSSLELGDSALYFCASSLTGGNQPQHFGDGTRLSIL.

This sequence joins TRBV9 and TRBJ2-3; 12 nucleotides line up with TRBD2. The length of the CDR3 is 16 residues. V shed 3 bases, J shed 4 bases, and the junction held 6 bases outside the gene matches. Germline CDR1 SGDLS, CDR2 YYNGEE. The CDR3 sequence: CASSARLAGVADTQYF. The DNA for the CDR3 is TGTGCCAGCAGCGCGAGACTAGCGGGAGTCGCAGATACGCAGTATTTT.

The chain couples TRBV27 to TRBJ2-2, with 11 bases that match TRBD2. Trimming cost V 6 bases and J 0 bases; bases outside gene matches: 9. The CDR3 extends over 18 amino acids. CDR1 and CDR2 (germline): MNHEY, SMNVEV (reference sequence). CDR3 sequence (DNA): TGTGCCAGCAGCCACCTCCCACTAGCGGGAGCGAACACCGGGGAGCTGTTTTTT. Its protein product is CASSHLPLAGANTGELFF.

The chain employs TRBV19 and TRBJ2-2; TRBD2 matches at 7 bases. Germline values: CDR1 LNHDA, CDR2 SQIVND (reference sequence). V was pared by 5 bases and J by 3 bases, with 6 bases of the junction left unmatched. This CDR3 spans 15 amino acids. CDR3 protein: CASSPTSADTGELFF. The CDR3 region has the DNA TGTGCCAGTAGTCCCACTAGCGCTGACACCGGGGAGCTGTTTTTT.

This chain uses TRBV4-2 with TRBJ1-1, with D maybe TRBD1 (6 bases). Deletions cut 1 base from V and 1 base from J, with 13 bases between. CDR3 length: 16 amino acids. Germline CDR1 and CDR2: LGHNA and YNFKEQ. The CDR3 sequence is CASSQGGWTANTEAFF. Here the CDR3 DNA reads TGTGCCAGCAGCCAAGGCGGGTGGACAGCGAACACTGAAGCTTTCTTT.

J is TRBJ1-3 and V is TRBV2; D is ambiguous. This CDR3 region has 16 residues. From germline, CDR1 is SNHLY and CDR2 FYNNEI. Trimming took off 4 bases at V and 0 bases at J, with 13 bases between the two ends. CDR3: CASSGLLLRSGNTIYF. The CDR3 nucleotides are TGTGCCAGCAGTGGCCTTTTGCTGCGCTCTGGAAACACCATATATTTT. Combining the CDR3 with reference TRBV2 and TRBJ1-3 gives the whole variable domain EPEVTQTPSHQVTQMGQEVILRCVPISNHLYFYWYRQILGQKVEFLVSFYNNEISEKSEIFDDQFSVERPDGSNFTLKIRSTKLEDSAMYFCASSGLLLRSGNTIYFGEGSWLTVV.